The 20 T cell receptor beta chains below come from one sample, sequenced in a study of blood T cells in healthy people across ages. Next came a second PCR, run for about 6 to 12 cycles, which used a sample-barcoded 5' primer along with a J-beta primer mix. Each CDR3 protein gets one entry after TCRdb re-called the 5' RACE reads with MiXCR. The table has roughly 800,000 distinct CDR3 sequences, about 55% seen once; the top ten hold roughly 40%. Input material: blood. The receptors derive from an elderly man in good health.

J is TRBJ2-7 and V is TRBV20-1; no reliable D call. This CDR3 region has 15 residues. V lost 0 bases to trimming and J lost 6 bases, with 18 bases between them. Looked up from germline, CDR1 is DFQATT and CDR2 is SNEGSKA (reference sequence). Here the CDR3 DNA reads TGCAGTGCTAGAGATGCCCCCAAGGGCCTCACCGAGCAGTACTTC. It translates to CSARDAPKGLTEQYF.

The chain recombines TRBV11-2 with TRBJ2-5; 9 bases agree with TRBD2. The J call may not be correct, given that the DNA end is closer to TRBJ2-7. CDR3 size: 14 residues. CDR1 and CDR2 from the germline V gene are SGHAT and FQNNGV. The CDR3 region is CASSIWAGGHEQYF. Here the CDR3 DNA reads TGTGCCAGCAGCATCTGGGCGGGAGGGCACGAGCAGTACTTC.

This rearrangement joins TRBV3-1 to TRBJ1-2, with D unresolved. Trimming took 4 bases from V and 4 from J, leaving 22 bases between them. Germline CDR1 reads LGHDT; CDR2 reads YNNKEL (reference sequence). The CDR3 sequence is 17 residues long. Here the CDR3 reads CASSPSVRRKPGYGYTF. In DNA, the CDR3 is TGTGCCAGCAGCCCAAGCGTTAGGCGAAAGCCAGGCTATGGCTACACCTTC. Complete variable domain (other parts from reference TRBV3-1 and TRBJ1-2): DTAVSQTPKYLVTQMGNDKSIKCEQNLGHDTMYWYKQDSKKFLKIMFSYNNKELIINETVPNRFSPKSPDKAHLNLHINSLELGDSAVYFCASSPSVRRKPGYGYTFGSGTRLTVV.

The chain carries TRBV5-1 and TRBJ2-5, with 11 bases identical to TRBD2. The CDR3 is made up of 16 amino acids. Germline V gives CDR1 SGHRS, CDR2 YFSETQ. V dropped 4 bases and J dropped 4; count of bases not matched to a gene: 9. CDR3 residues: CASSTGLAGMGETQYF. Written as DNA, the CDR3 is TGCGCCAGCAGCACCGGACTAGCGGGCATGGGAGAGACCCAGTACTTC.

The V call is TRBV3-1, the J call TRBJ2-7; the D gene is possibly TRBD2 (5 bases). The DNA end lines up better with TRBJ2-1; the J call may be wrong. Germline CDR1 LGHDT, CDR2 YNNKEL (reference sequence). The CDR3 runs 17 residues. Here the CDR3 reads CASSQDRGTRVYNEQFF. In DNA form, the CDR3 reads TGTGCCAGCAGCCAAGATCGCGGAACTAGAGTCTACAATGAGCAGTTCTTC.

This chain joins TRBV3-1 and TRBJ1-2, with a possible D match to TRBD1 (6 bases). CDR1 is LGHDT and CDR2 is YNNKEL in the germline V gene (reference sequence). V lost 3 bases, J lost 2 bases, and 16 bases lay in between. The CDR3 has 16 residues. The CDR3: CASSHSDRPLNYGYTF. CDR3 DNA: TGTGCCAGCAGCCACTCTGACAGGCCATTAAACTATGGCTACACCTTC. The full variable domain, with the rest looked up from reference TRBV3-1 and TRBJ1-2, is DTAVSQTPKYLVTQMGNDKSIKCEQNLGHDTMYWYKQDSKKFLKIMFSYNNKELIINETVPNRFSPKSPDKAHLNLHINSLELGDSAVYFCASSHSDRPLNYGYTFGSGTRLTVV.

The chain carries TRBV7-2 and TRBJ2-1, with a possible D match to TRBD1 (6 bases). The V end was cut by 6 bases, the J end by 0 bases, with 15 bases between. This CDR3 comprises 16 residues. The V gene's germline CDR1 is SGHTA and CDR2 FQGNSA. The CDR3 sequence is CASSLSGASSYNEQFF. The DNA for the CDR3 is TGTGCCAGCAGTTTATCAGGGGCTAGCTCCTACAATGAGCAGTTCTTC.

This clonotype came up a few times. The chain combines TRBV4-1 with TRBJ2-1; D is perhaps TRBD1 or TRBD2 (5 bases each). The CDR3 totals 15 residues. Germline-derived CDR1 and CDR2 are MGHRA and YSYEKL. The V end lost 5 bases, the J end lost 0 bases, and 11 bases lay between the germline ends. CDR3 region: CASSSRGDSYNEQFF. The CDR3 region has the DNA TGCGCCAGCAGCTCCCGAGGGGACTCCTACAATGAGCAGTTCTTC.

This clonotype appeared many times. The chain has TRBV5-1 and TRBJ1-2; 7 bases agree with TRBD1. This CDR3 region has 16 residues. Germline values: CDR1 SGHRS, CDR2 YFSETQ. V lost 0 bases and J lost 4; bases outside the gene matches: 9. The CDR3 protein is CASSLAIGGGFYGYTF. CDR3 DNA sequence: TGCGCCAGCAGCTTGGCCATCGGAGGGGGCTTCTATGGCTACACCTTC.

This clonotype was detected only a few times. The genes are TRBV7-2 and TRBJ2-7; weak D call: TRBD2 (5 bases). The CDR3 length is 15 residues. The germline gives CDR1 SGHTA, CDR2 FQGNSA. V lost 5 bases and J lost 0, with 14 bases in between. The CDR3 sequence is CASSPRTGVSYEQYF. Here the CDR3 DNA reads TGTGCCAGCAGCCCCCGGACCGGGGTCTCCTACGAGCAGTACTTC. The full variable domain, with the rest looked up from reference TRBV7-2 and TRBJ2-7, is GAGVSQSPSNKVTEKGKDVELRCDPISGHTALYWYRQSLGQGLEFLIYFQGNSAPDKSGLPSDRFSAERTGGSVSTLTIQRTQQEDSAVYLCASSPRTGVSYEQYFGPGTRLTVT.

The chain couples TRBV18 to TRBJ1-2; TRBD1 is a possible D gene (5 bases). Per the germline V gene, CDR1 is KGHSH and CDR2 is LQKENI. This CDR3 comprises 14 residues. Trimming shortened V by 2 bases and J by 4 bases, and 11 bases separated the two germline ends. CDR3 DNA sequence: TGTGCCAGCTCACCATCCCAGGGCGCCTATGGCTACACCTTC. Its protein is CASSPSQGAYGYTF.

The V call is TRBV7-2, the J call TRBJ2-1; D gene ambiguous. V lost 5 bases and J 7 bases, leaving 15 bases between the germline ends. Germline CDR1 is SGHTA and CDR2 is FQGNSA. The CDR3 is 14 residues long. The CDR3 DNA reads TGTGCCAGCAGCCCTCCACCTTCGTATAATGAGCAGTTCTTC. Protein product: CASSPPPSYNEQFF.

This clonotype was counted many times. The V call is TRBV5-1, the J call TRBJ2-7, with TRBD1 matching over 9 bases. Germline V lookup: CDR1 SGHRS, CDR2 YFSETQ. The CDR3 runs 14 residues. The V gene end was trimmed by 3 bases and the J gene end by 2 bases; junction bases not matched to a gene: 3. The CDR3 protein is CASSSGQGTYEQYF. The CDR3 DNA reads TGCGCCAGCAGCTCGGGACAGGGTACCTACGAGCAGTACTTC.

This clonotype was observed a handful of times. The chain recombines TRBV3-1 with TRBJ2-3; D is possibly TRBD1 or TRBD2 (5 bases each). With 3 bases removed from V and 5 bases from J, the gap between germline ends came to 9 bases. The germline V gene has CDR1 LGHDT and CDR2 YNNKEL (reference sequence). The length of the CDR3 is 13 residues. CDR3 sequence reads: CASSQGVGDTQYF. The CDR3 bases are TGTGCCAGCAGCCAGGGGGTTGGAGATACGCAGTATTTT.

J is TRBJ2-5 and V is TRBV2, with TRBD1 matching over 7 bases. There are 15 residues in the CDR3. After removal of 6 bases from V and 3 bases from J, the junction contained 10 bases not matched to a gene. Germline V gene sequence: CDR1 SNHLY, CDR2 FYNNEI. The CDR3 coding sequence is TGTGCCAGCAGGCGGACAGGCGGGCAAAAAGAGACCCAGTACTTC. Translated, it gives CASRRTGGQKETQYF. Based on the CDR3 plus reference TRBV2 and TRBJ2-5, the full variable domain is EPEVTQTPSHQVTQMGQEVILRCVPISNHLYFYWYRQILGQKVEFLVSFYNNEISEKSEIFDDQFSVERPDGSNFTLKIRSTKLEDSAMYFCASRRTGGQKETQYFGPGTRLLVL.

V and J are TRBV2 and TRBJ2-1, with 7 positions matching TRBD2. J gave up 6 bases and V 5 bases, and 10 bases lay outside the gene matches. The CDR3 is made up of 15 amino acids. The germline V gene has CDR1 SNHLY and CDR2 FYNNEI. CDR3 sequence reads: CASSPGLGLPNEQFF. For the CDR3, the DNA is TGTGCCAGCAGTCCCGGACTAGGCCTGCCCAATGAGCAGTTCTTC.

This sequence joins TRBV12-3 or TRBV12-4 and TRBJ1-6; TRBD1 might be the D (5 bases). The CDR3 sequence is 14 residues long. Trimming removed 5 bases at V and 6 bases at J, with 11 bases between. The CDR3: CASSGGRSNSPLHF. Here the CDR3 DNA reads TGTGCCAGCAGTGGGGGACGAAGTAATTCACCCCTCCACTTT.

This clonotype has a handful of counts. The rearrangement uses TRBV6-5 and TRBJ2-7; the D gene is possibly TRBD2 (6 bases). The CDR3 is made up of 14 amino acids. Looked up from germline, CDR1 is MNHEY and CDR2 is SVGAGI. Trimming removed 9 bases at V and 0 bases at J, with 15 bases between. The CDR3 DNA reads as TGTGCCAGTAGGCGGGCGGGAAGCTCCTACGAGCAGTACTTC. Translating it yields CASRRAGSSYEQYF.

The chain employs TRBV7-2 and TRBJ2-5; 10 bases are a match to TRBD1. The CDR3 consists of 15 residues. Germline assignment: CDR1 SGHTA and CDR2 FQGNSA. The ends lost 5 bases at V and 4 bases at J; junction bases unmatched: 7. The CDR3 bases are TGTGCCAGCAGCCCGTCGGGACAGGGGATAGAGACCCAGTACTTC. This encodes CASSPSGQGIETQYF.

In its sample, this clonotype was seen once. The V call is TRBV20-1, the J call TRBJ2-1; D is perhaps TRBD1 (6 bases). The closer fit of TRBJ2-7 to the DNA end suggests the J call may be wrong. CDR3 length: 11 amino acids. The germline V gene has CDR1 DFQATT and CDR2 SNEGSKA (reference sequence). This chain's CDR3 is CSAGGDNEQYF. DNA for the CDR3: TGCAGTGCAGGGGGAGACAATGAGCAGTACTTC.